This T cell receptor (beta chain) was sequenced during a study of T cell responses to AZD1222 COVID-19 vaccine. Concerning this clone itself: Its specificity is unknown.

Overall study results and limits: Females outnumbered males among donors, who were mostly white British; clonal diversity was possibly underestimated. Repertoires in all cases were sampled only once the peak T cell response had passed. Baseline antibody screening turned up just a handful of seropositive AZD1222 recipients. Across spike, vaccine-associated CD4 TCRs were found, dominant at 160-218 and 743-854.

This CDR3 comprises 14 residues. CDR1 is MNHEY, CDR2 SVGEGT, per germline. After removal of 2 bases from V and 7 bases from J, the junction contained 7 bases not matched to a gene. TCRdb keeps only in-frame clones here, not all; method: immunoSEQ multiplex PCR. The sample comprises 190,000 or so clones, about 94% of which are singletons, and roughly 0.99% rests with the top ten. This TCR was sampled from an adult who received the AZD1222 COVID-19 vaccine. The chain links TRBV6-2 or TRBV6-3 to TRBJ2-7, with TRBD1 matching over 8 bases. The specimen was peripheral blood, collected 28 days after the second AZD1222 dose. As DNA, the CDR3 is TGTGCCAGCAGTTACGGAGCAGGGGGCACGGAGCAGTACTTC. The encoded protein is CASSYGAGGTEQYF.